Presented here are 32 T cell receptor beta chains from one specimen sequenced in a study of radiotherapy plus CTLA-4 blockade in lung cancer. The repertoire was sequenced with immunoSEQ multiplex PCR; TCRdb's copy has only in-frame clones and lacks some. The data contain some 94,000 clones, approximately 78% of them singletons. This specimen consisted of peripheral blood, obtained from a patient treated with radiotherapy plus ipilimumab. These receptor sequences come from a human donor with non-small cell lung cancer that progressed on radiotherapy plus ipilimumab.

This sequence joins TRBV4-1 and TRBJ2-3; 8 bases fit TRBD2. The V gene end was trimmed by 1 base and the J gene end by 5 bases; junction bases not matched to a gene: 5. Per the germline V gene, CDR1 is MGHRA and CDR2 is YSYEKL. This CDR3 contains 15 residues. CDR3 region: CASSQAGTSQDTQYF. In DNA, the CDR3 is TGCGCCAGCAGCCAAGCAGGGACTAGTCAAGATACGCAGTATTTT.

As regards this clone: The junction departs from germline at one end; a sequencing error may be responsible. The CDR3 region has the DNA TGTACCAGCGGGGGCAGGGGAAGTGGGCCCCAGCATTTT. Translation gives CTSGGRGSGPQHF. The chain couples TRBV2 to TRBJ1-5; D is perhaps TRBD1 (6 bases). This CDR3 comprises 13 residues. Germline-derived CDR1 and CDR2 are SNHLY and FYNNEI.

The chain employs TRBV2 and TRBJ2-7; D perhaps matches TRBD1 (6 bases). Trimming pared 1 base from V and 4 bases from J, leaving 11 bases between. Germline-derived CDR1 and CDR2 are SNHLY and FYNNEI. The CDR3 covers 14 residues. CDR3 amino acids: CASSEGQVEYEQYF. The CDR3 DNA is TGTGCCAGCAGTGAAGGACAGGTAGAATACGAGCAGTACTTC.

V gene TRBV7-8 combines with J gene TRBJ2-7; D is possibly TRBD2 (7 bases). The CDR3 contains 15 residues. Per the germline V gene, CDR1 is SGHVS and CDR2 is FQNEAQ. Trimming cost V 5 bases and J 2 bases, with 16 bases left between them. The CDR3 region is CASSQGGGLTYEQYV. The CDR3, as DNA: TGTGCCAGCAGCCAAGGGGGGGGCCTTACCTACGAGCAGTACGTC.

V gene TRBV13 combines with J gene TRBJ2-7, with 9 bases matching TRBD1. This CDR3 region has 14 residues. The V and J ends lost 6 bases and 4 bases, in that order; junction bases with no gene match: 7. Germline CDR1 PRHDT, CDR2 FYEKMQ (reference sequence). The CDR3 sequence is CASRKQGAQYEQYF. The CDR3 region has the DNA TGTGCCAGCAGAAAACAGGGGGCGCAATACGAGCAGTACTTC. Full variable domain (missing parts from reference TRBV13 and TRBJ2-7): AAGVIQSPRHLIKEKRETATLKCYPIPRHDTVYWYQQGPGQDPQFLISFYEKMQSDKGSIPDRFSAQQFSDYHSELNMSSLELGDSALYFCASRKQGAQYEQYFGPGTRLTVT.

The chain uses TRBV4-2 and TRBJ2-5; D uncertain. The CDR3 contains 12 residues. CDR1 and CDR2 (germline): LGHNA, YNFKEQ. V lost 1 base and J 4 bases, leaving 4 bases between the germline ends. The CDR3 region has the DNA TGTGCCAGCAGCCAAGTAAGAGAGACCCAGTACTTC. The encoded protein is CASSQVRETQYF.

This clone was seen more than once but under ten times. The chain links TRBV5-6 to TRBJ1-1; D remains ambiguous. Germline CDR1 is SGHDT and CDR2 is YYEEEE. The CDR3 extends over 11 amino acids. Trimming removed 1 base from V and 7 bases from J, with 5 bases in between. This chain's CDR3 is CASSLMDEAFF. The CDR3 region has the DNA TGTGCCAGCAGCTTGATGGATGAAGCTTTCTTT.

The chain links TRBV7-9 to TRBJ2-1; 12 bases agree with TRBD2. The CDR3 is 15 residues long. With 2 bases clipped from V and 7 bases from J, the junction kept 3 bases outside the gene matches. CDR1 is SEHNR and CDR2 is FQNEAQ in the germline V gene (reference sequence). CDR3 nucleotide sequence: TGTGCCAGCAGCTTACTGACTAGCGGGAGAAATGAGCAGTTCTTC. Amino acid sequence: CASSLLTSGRNEQFF.

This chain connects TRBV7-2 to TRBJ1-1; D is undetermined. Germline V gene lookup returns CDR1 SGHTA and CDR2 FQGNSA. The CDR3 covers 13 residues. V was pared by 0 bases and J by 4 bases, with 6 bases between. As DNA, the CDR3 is TGTGCCAGCAGCTTAGCAGTGATCACTGAAGCTTTCTTT. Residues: CASSLAVITEAFF.

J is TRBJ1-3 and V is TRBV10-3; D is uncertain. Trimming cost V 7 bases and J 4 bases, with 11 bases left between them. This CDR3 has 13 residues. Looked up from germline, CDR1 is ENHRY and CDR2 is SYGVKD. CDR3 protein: CAIKPLGGNTIYF. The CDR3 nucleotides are TGTGCCATCAAACCGCTCGGCGGAAACACCATATATTTT.

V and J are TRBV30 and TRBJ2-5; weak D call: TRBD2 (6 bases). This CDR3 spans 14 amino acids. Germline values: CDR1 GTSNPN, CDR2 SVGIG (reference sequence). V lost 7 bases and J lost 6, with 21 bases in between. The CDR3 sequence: CASTTSPFAQTQYF. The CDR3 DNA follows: TGTGCCTCGACGACTAGTCCATTCGCGCAGACCCAGTACTTC.

The CDR3: CASVGSYEQYF. CDR3 bases: TGTGCCAGCGTGGGCTCCTACGAGCAGTACTTC. The gene calls are TRBV6-5 and TRBJ2-7, with unresolved D. Germline lookup yields CDR1 MNHEY and CDR2 SVGAGI. The CDR3 has 11 residues. Trimming stripped 8 bases from V and 0 bases from J, with 5 bases between.

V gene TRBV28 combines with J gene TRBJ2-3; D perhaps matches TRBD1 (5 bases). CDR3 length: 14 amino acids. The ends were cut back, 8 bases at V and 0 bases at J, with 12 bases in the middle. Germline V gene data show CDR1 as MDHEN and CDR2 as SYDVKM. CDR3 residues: CASERQFSTDTQYF. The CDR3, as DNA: TGTGCCAGCGAAAGACAGTTCAGCACAGATACGCAGTATTTT.

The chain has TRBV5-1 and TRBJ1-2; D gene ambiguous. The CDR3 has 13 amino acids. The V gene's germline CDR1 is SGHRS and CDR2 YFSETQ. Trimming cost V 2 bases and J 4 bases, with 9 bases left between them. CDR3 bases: TGCGCCAGCAGCTTTCAGCGATCCTATGGCTACACCTTC. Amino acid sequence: CASSFQRSYGYTF.

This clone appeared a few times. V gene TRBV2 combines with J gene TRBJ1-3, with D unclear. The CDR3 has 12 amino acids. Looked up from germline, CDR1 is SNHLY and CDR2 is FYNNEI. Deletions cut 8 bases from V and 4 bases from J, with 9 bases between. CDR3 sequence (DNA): TGTGCCAGCGGACGAGAAGGAAACACCATATATTTT. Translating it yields CASGREGNTIYF.

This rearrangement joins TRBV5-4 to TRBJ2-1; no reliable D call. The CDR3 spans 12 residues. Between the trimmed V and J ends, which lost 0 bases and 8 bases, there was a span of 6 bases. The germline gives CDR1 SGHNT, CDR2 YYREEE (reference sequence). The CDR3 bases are TGTGCCAGCAGCTTGGGAGGCGATGAGCAGTTCTTC. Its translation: CASSLGGDEQFF.

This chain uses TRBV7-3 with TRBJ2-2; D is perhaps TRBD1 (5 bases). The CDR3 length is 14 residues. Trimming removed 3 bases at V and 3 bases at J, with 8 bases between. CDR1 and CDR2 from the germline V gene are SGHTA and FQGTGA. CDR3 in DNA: TGTGCCAGCAGCTTCGACAGATACACCGGGGAGCTGTTTTTT. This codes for CASSFDRYTGELFF.

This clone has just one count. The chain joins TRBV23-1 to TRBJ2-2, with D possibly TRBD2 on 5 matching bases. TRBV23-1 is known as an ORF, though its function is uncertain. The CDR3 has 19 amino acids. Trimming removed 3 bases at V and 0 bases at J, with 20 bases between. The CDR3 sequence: CASSQGAGDQLANTGELFF. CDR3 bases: TGCGCCAGCAGTCAGGGTGCAGGAGATCAACTAGCGAACACCGGGGAGCTGTTTTTT.

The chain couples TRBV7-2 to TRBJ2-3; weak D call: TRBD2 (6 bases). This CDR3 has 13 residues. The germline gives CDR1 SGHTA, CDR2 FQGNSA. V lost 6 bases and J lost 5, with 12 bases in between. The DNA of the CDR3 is TGTGCCAGCAGGCGGGGAGGTGGAGATACGCAGTATTTT. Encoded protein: CASRRGGGDTQYF.

The CDR3 sequence is CATQGGSDEKLFF. CDR3 nucleotide sequence: TGTGCCACCCAGGGGGGGAGTGATGAAAAACTGTTTTTT. The chain employs TRBV2 and TRBJ1-4; TRBD1 matches at 7 bases. The germline V gene has CDR1 SNHLY and CDR2 FYNNEI. The junction had 8 bases not matched to a gene; V was cut back by 10 bases and J by 6 bases. The CDR3 is 13 amino acids.

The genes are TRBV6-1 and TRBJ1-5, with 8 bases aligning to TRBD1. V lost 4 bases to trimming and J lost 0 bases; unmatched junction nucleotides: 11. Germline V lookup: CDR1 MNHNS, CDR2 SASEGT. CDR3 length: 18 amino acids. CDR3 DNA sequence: TGTGCCAGCAGTGTTTCCATCCCAGGGGGCTATAGCAATCAGCCCCAGCATTTT. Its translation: CASSVSIPGGYSNQPQHF.

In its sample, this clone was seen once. The CDR3 reads CASSLGTVVYNEQFF. The CDR3 DNA follows: TGCGCCAGCAGCTTAGGGACAGTCGTCTACAATGAGCAGTTCTTC. The gene calls are TRBV5-1 and TRBJ2-1; 7 nucleotides agree with TRBD1. The V gene's germline CDR1 is SGHRS and CDR2 YFSETQ. Unmatched junction bases numbered 5, after V lost 2 bases and J lost 3 bases. The CDR3 is 15 residues long.

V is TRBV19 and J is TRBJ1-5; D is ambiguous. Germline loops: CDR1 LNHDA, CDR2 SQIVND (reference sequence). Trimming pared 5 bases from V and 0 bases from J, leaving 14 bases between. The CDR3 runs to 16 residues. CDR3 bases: TGTGCCAGTAGTTCGACGACGGCTTATAGCAATCAGCCCCAGCATTTT. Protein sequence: CASSSTTAYSNQPQHF. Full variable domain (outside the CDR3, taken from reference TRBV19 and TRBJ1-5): DGGITQSPKYLFRKEGQNVTLSCEQNLNHDAMYWYRQDPGQGLRLIYYSQIVNDFQKGDIAEGYSVSREKKESFPLTVTSAQKNPTAFYLCASSSTTAYSNQPQHFGDGTRLSIL.

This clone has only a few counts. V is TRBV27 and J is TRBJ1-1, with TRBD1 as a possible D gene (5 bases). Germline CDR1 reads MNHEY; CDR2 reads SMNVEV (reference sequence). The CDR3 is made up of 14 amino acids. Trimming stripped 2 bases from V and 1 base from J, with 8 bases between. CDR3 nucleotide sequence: TGTGCCAGCAGTTTACGGGGGGGGAACACTGAAGCTTTCTTT. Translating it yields CASSLRGGNTEAFF.

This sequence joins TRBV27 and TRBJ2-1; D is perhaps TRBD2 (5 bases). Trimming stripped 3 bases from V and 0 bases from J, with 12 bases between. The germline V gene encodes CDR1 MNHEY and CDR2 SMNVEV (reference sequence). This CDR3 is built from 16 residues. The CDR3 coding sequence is TGTGCCAGCAGTTTGTATCAGCGGAGCTCCTACAATGAGCAGTTCTTC. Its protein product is CASSLYQRSSYNEQFF.

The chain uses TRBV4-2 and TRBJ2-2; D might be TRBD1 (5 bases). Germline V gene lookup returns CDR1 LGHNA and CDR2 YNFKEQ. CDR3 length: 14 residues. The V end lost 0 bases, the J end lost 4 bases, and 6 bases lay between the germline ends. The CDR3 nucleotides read TGTGCCAGCAGCCAAGAGGACACCACCGGGGAGCTGTTTTTT. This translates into CASSQEDTTGELFF.

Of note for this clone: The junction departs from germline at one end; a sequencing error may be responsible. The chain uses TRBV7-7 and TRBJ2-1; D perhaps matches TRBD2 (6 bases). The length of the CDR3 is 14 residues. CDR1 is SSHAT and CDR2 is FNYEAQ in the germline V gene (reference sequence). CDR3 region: CASSKVGGNNEQFF. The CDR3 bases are TGTGCTAGCAGTAAAGTGGGCGGGAACAATGAGCAGTTCTTC.

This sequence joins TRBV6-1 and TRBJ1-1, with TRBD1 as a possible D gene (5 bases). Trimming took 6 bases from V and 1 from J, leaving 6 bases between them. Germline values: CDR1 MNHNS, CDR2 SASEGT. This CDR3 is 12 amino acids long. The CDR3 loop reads CASRTGNTEAFF. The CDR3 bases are TGTGCCAGCAGAACAGGGAACACTGAAGCTTTCTTT.

This CDR3 reads CASRIRQGWDYGYTF. In DNA form, the CDR3 reads TGTGCCAGCAGAATTAGACAGGGTTGGGACTATGGCTACACCTTC. The rearrangement joins TRBV2 to TRBJ1-2; TRBD1 matches 7 bases. The V segment lost 6 bases and the J segment 3 bases; nucleotides outside the gene matches: 10. The germline V gene has CDR1 SNHLY and CDR2 FYNNEI. The CDR3 contains 15 residues.

CDR3 nucleotides: TGTGCCAGCAGATACAACTCCTACGAGCAGTACGTC. Translating gives CASRYNSYEQYV. The rearrangement joins TRBV6-1 to TRBJ2-7; D call uncertain. This CDR3 has 12 residues. V was clipped by 6 bases and J by 0 bases, with 6 bases between them. Looked up from germline, CDR1 is MNHNS and CDR2 is SASEGT.

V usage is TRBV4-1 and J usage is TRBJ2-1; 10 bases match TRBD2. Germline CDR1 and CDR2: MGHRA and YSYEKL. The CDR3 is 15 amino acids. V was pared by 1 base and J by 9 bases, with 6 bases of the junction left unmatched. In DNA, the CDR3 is TGCGCCAGCAGCCAAGTAGGGCTAGCGGGAGTTGAGCAGTTCTTC. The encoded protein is CASSQVGLAGVEQFF.

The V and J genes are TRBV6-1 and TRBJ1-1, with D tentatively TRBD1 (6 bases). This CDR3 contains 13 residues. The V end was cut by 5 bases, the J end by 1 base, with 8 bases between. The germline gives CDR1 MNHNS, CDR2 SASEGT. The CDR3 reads CASSSTGNTEAFF. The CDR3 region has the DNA TGTGCCAGCAGTTCGACAGGGAACACTGAAGCTTTCTTT.